This TCR beta chain originates from a study of CD8 T cells in ankylosing spondylitis. Points from the study as a whole: Reported data indicate significant enrichment of disease-linked clones within matched ankylosing spondylitis synovial fluid. Earlier work had already found some motif variants in reactive arthritis synovial fluid and blood.

TCRdb re-called the 5' RACE reads with MiXCR, one entry per CDR3 protein. The data show 200,000 or so distinct CDR3 sequences, roughly 18% seen once. V lost 6 bases and J lost 4; bases outside the gene matches: 6. The germline V gene has CDR1 MNHNY and CDR2 SVGAGI (reference sequence). This CDR3 has 14 amino acids. This clonotype occurred a few times. Its antigen is undetermined. This chain links TRBV6-6 with TRBJ2-1; 7 bases are a match to TRBD2. The specimen sequenced was blood, either unsorted or a sorted T cell fraction (not recorded which). The sequence was collected from a male donor aged 10 to 30 with ankylosing spondylitis or in good health (not recorded which). DNA of the CDR3: TGTGCCAGCAGGCTGACTAGCTCTTACAATGAGCAGTTCTTC. This codes for CASRLTSSYNEQFF.